The next 2 T cell receptor beta chains were all read from a single sample in a study of T cell repertoires in cytomegalovirus infection. TCRdb itself ran the reads through MiXCR, one entry per CDR3 protein. Among about 830,000 distinct CDR3 sequences, 32% were seen once, and the ten largest hold 12%. The antigens of these receptors remain unknown. This material consisted of cultured CD8+ T cells from PBMCs, taken from culture after CMV antigen stimulation. The origin of the receptors is a human donor in good health (CMV status not recorded). Some clones in this sample may be carry-over from other donors' samples.

The chain links TRBV5-8 to TRBJ2-2, with D perhaps being TRBD1 or TRBD2 (5 bases each). Germline V gene data show CDR1 as SGHTS and CDR2 as YDEGEE. V was clipped by 7 bases and J by 0 bases, with 13 bases between them. CDR3 length: 15 amino acids. DNA of the CDR3: TGTGCCAGCCTGCCAGGGACGACGAACACCGGGGAGCTGTTTTTT. Protein sequence: CASLPGTTNTGELFF.

The chain carries TRBV27 and TRBJ1-2, with D possibly matching TRBD1 (5 bases). Looked up from germline, CDR1 is MNHEY and CDR2 is SMNVEV (reference sequence). Trimming removed 3 bases at V and 6 bases at J, with 14 bases between. CDR3 size: 14 residues. The CDR3 DNA sequence: TGTGCCAGCAGTTTCCAAGGAGGGGTTAATGGCTACACCTTC. Protein product: CASSFQGGVNGYTF.